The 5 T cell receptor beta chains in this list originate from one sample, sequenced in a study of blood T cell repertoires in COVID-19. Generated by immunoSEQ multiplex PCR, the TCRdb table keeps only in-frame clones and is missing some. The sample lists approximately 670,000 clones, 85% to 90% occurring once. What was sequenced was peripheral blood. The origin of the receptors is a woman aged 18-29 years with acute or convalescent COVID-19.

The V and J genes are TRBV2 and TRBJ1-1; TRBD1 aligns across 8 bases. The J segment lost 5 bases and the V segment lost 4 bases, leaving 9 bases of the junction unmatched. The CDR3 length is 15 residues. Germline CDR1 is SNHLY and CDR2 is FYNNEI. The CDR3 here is CASSVPGGASTEAFF. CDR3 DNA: TGTGCCAGCAGTGTCCCAGGGGGCGCCTCAACTGAAGCTTTCTTT.

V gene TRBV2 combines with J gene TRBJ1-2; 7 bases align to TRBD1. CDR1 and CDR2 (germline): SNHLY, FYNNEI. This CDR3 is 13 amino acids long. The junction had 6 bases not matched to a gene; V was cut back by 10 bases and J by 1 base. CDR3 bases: TGTGCCATCCTAACAGGGGATAACTATGGCTACACCTTC. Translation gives CAILTGDNYGYTF. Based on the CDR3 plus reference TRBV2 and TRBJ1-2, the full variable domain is EPEVTQTPSHQVTQMGQEVILRCVPISNHLYFYWYRQILGQKVEFLVSFYNNEISEKSEIFDDQFSVERPDGSNFTLKIRSTKLEDSAMYFCAILTGDNYGYTFGSGTRLTVV.

CDR3 in amino acids: CASSLAPSGSNYGYTF. Here the CDR3 DNA reads TGCGCCAGCAGCTTGGCCCCGTCAGGTTCTAACTATGGCTACACCTTC. The chain links TRBV5-1 to TRBJ1-2, with unresolved D. The ends were cut back, 0 bases at V and 0 bases at J, with 12 bases in the middle. The CDR3 length is 16 residues. The germline V gene encodes CDR1 SGHRS and CDR2 YFSETQ.

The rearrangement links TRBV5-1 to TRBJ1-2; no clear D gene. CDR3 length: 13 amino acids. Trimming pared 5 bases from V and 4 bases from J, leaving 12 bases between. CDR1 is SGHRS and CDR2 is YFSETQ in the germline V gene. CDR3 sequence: CASRTTASYGYTF. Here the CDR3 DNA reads TGCGCCAGCAGGACAACAGCCTCCTATGGCTACACCTTC.

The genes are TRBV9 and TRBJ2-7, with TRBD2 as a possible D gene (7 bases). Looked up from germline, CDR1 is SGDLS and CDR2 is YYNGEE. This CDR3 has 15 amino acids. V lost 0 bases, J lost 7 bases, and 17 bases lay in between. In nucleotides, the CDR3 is TGTGCCAGCAGCGTAGTGAACGGGGGGCTGGGGGAGCAGTACTTC. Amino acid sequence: CASSVVNGGLGEQYF.